The 15 T cell receptor beta chains below were found in one sample sequenced in a study of blood T cell repertoires in COVID-19. The table came from immunoSEQ multiplex PCR; TCRdb's copy has only in-frame clones and leaves some out. The sample has approximately 160,000 clones; around four fifths are singletons. Sequenced sample: peripheral blood. The source of these receptors is a man between 65 and 85 years old who had recovered from COVID-19.

This clone was counted a few times. The chain uses TRBV5-1 and TRBJ2-7; TRBD1 matches 10 bases. Looked up from germline, CDR1 is SGHRS and CDR2 is YFSETQ. The CDR3 has 14 residues. Losses at the gene ends were 1 base for V and 5 bases for J; bases not matched to a gene: 3. CDR3 coding DNA: TGCGCCAGCAGCTTGCAGACAGGGGGCGACGAGCAGTACTTC. Translation gives CASSLQTGGDEQYF. The full variable domain, with the rest looked up from reference TRBV5-1 and TRBJ2-7, is KAGVTQTPRYLIKTRGQQVTLSCSPISGHRSVSWYQQTPGQGLQFLFEYFSETQRNKGNFPGRFSGRQFSNSRSEMNVSTLELGDSALYLCASSLQTGGDEQYFGPGTRLTVT.

The chain combines TRBV30 with TRBJ2-7; TRBD1 matches 7 bases. V shed 8 bases, J shed 6 bases, and the junction held 13 bases outside the gene matches. There are 13 residues in the CDR3. CDR1 GTSNPN and CDR2 SVGIG come from the germline V gene (reference sequence). This CDR3 is CAATQGWDSEQYF. The CDR3, as DNA: TGTGCCGCCACCCAGGGTTGGGACAGCGAGCAGTACTTC.

This chain links TRBV28 with TRBJ1-2; 7 nucleotides match TRBD1. Unmatched junction bases numbered 7, after V lost 5 bases and J lost 4 bases. Germline V gene lookup returns CDR1 MDHEN and CDR2 SYDVKM. This CDR3 is 14 amino acids long. This CDR3 is CASSQGQSVYGYTF. CDR3 nucleotides: TGTGCCAGCAGTCAGGGACAGAGCGTCTATGGCTACACCTTC.

The gene calls are TRBV19 and TRBJ2-5; the D gene is possibly TRBD1 (6 bases). Germline V gene lookup returns CDR1 LNHDA and CDR2 SQIVND (reference sequence). The ends were cut back, 3 bases at V and 4 bases at J, with 18 bases in the middle. There are 16 residues in the CDR3. CDR3: CASSIASGALIETQYF. CDR3 sequence (DNA): TGTGCCAGTAGTATCGCGTCAGGGGCTTTGATAGAGACCCAGTACTTC.

The chain links TRBV9 to TRBJ2-1; 7 positions match TRBD2. Losses at the gene ends were 4 bases for V and 9 bases for J; bases not matched to a gene: 16. Germline CDR1 is SGDLS and CDR2 is YYNGEE. CDR3 size: 16 residues. For the CDR3, the DNA is TGTGCCAGCAGCCCGCGCGGGTCGGGGGGTTGGAGTGAGCAGTTCTTC. It specifies CASSPRGSGGWSEQFF.

The V call is TRBV28, the J call TRBJ2-7; TRBD1 aligns across 10 bases. CDR1 is MDHEN, CDR2 SYDVKM, per germline. Trimming cost V 2 bases and J 3 bases; bases outside gene matches: 4. CDR3 length: 15 amino acids. The CDR3 loop is CASSLVGTGDYEQYF. The CDR3 bases are TGTGCCAGCAGTTTAGTAGGGACAGGGGACTACGAGCAGTACTTC.

This chain uses TRBV6-5 with TRBJ1-3; 8 nucleotides match TRBD1. Germline lookup yields CDR1 MNHEY and CDR2 SVGAGI. J lost 3 bases, V lost 6 bases, and 1 base had no gene match. This CDR3 contains 13 residues. CDR3 sequence: CASSRGRGNTIYF. The CDR3, as DNA: TGTGCCAGCAGCAGGGGGCGTGGAAACACCATATATTTT.

CDR3 protein: CASSPPGQGNTIYF. DNA for the CDR3: TGTGCCAGCTCACCACCGGGACAGGGAAACACCATATATTTT. The chain joins TRBV18 to TRBJ1-3; 7 nucleotides match TRBD1. The CDR3 runs to 14 residues. Germline lookup yields CDR1 KGHSH and CDR2 LQKENI. V was clipped by 0 bases and J by 4 bases; unmatched bases: 0.

The CDR3 DNA sequence: TGTGCCAGCACCGAGGGACAGTACTATGGCTACACCTTC. It yields the protein CASTEGQYYGYTF. V gene TRBV28 combines with J gene TRBJ1-2, with TRBD1 identical over 7 bases. Germline V gene data show CDR1 as MDHEN and CDR2 as SYDVKM. Trimming removed 7 bases from V and 3 bases from J; junction bases left unmatched: 5. The CDR3 extends over 13 amino acids.

This clone was seen a single time. This CDR3 is also generated by other DNA sequences in the sample. The chain is built from TRBV5-1 and TRBJ2-6; the D is unclear. Trimming cost V 0 bases and J 0 bases, with 7 bases left between them. The CDR3 is 16 residues long. Germline V gives CDR1 SGHRS, CDR2 YFSETQ. CDR3 sequence (DNA): TGCGCCAGCAGCTTGGGTTCAGTCTCTGGGGCCAACGTCCTGACTTTC. As protein: CASSLGSVSGANVLTF.

This chain links TRBV2 with TRBJ1-4, with 10 nucleotides matching TRBD1. After removal of 4 bases from V and 8 bases from J, the junction contained 16 bases not matched to a gene. CDR1 and CDR2 from the germline V gene are SNHLY and FYNNEI. The CDR3 has 18 amino acids. CDR3 sequence: CASSGYQQGTGEGEKLFF. The CDR3 bases are TGTGCCAGCAGTGGATACCAACAGGGGACAGGGGAAGGGGAAAAACTGTTTTTT.

This chain links TRBV5-1 with TRBJ1-3, with 8 bases lining up with TRBD1. Looked up from germline, CDR1 is SGHRS and CDR2 is YFSETQ. The CDR3 contains 16 residues. V was clipped by 5 bases and J by 0 bases; unmatched bases: 7. The chain's CDR3 is CASSHSGQVSGNTIYF. The CDR3 coding sequence is TGCGCCAGCAGTCATTCGGGACAGGTCTCTGGAAACACCATATATTTT.

This chain links TRBV5-4 with TRBJ1-2, with TRBD1 matching over 9 bases. V lost 2 bases, J lost 7 bases, and 15 bases stayed unmatched. This CDR3 region has 17 residues. Germline V gene sequence: CDR1 SGHNT, CDR2 YYREEE (reference sequence). The CDR3, as DNA: TGTGCCAGCAGCTTACAGGGGGCGAGCGGGGGGCACTCTGGCTACACCTTC. It codes for CASSLQGASGGHSGYTF.

The V call is TRBV19, the J call TRBJ2-6; D might be TRBD1 (5 bases). Germline V gene lookup returns CDR1 LNHDA and CDR2 SQIVND (reference sequence). The CDR3 sequence is 14 residues long. V dropped 8 bases and J dropped 0 bases, with 8 bases sitting between them. The CDR3 region has the DNA TGTGCCAGTTCAGGGCCCTCTGGGGCCAACGTCCTGACTTTC. Protein: CASSGPSGANVLTF.

The chain carries TRBV5-1 and TRBJ2-7; 13 bases align to TRBD2. V lost 0 bases, J lost 6 bases, and 6 bases stayed unmatched. There are 16 residues in the CDR3. From germline, CDR1 is SGHRS and CDR2 YFSETQ. The CDR3 DNA follows: TGCGCCAGCAGCTTGGACCGGACTAGCGGGAGTCGCGAGCAGTACTTC. This sequence encodes CASSLDRTSGSREQYF. Full variable domain (missing parts from reference TRBV5-1 and TRBJ2-7): KAGVTQTPRYLIKTRGQQVTLSCSPISGHRSVSWYQQTPGQGLQFLFEYFSETQRNKGNFPGRFSGRQFSNSRSEMNVSTLELGDSALYLCASSLDRTSGSREQYFGPGTRLTVT.